This TCR beta chain was sequenced for a study of CD8+ T cells in alopecia areata. Study overall: Tofacitinib administration persisted for 6 to 18 months, succeeded by 6 months off drug. Regarding the study as a whole: Scalp data also include sequences from resident alphabeta T cells of normal skin. In patients, TCRs were shared less clearly than in mice, and HLA may possibly be involved.

On this clone itself: What it binds is unknown.

Sequencing used cDNA as its template, made by extracting RNA and reverse transcribing it. Assay used: immunoSEQ multiplex PCR; TCRdb lists only in-frame clones, some missing. The sample lists 200,000 to 250,000 clones; about two fifths were seen once. The germline CDR1 and CDR2 sequences are SGHRS and YFSETQ. With 1 base removed from V and 0 bases from J, the gap between germline ends came to 8 bases. This CDR3 has 14 residues. Treatment denoted: oral pan-JAK inhibitor, 5-10 mg twice daily. Alopecia areata patients gave lesional scalp punch biopsies and peripheral blood samples. This sequence originates from a human donor with alopecia areata. The J gene is TRBJ2-7, the V gene TRBV5-1; no clear D. Material: CD4+ T cells sorted from blood, obtained at approximately week 30, from a patient treated with tofacitinib. CDR3 nucleotide sequence: TGCGCCAGCAGCTTGTCCGTGAGCTCCTACGAGCAGTACTTC. This encodes CASSLSVSSYEQYF.